The T cell receptor beta chain under discussion was sequenced for a study of T cells expressing NK-cell markers. CDR3 size: 12 residues. Germline V gene data show CDR1 as SQVTM and CDR2 as ANQGSEA. No DNA is given; TCRdb re-called the 5' RACE reads and lists each CDR3 protein once. The table for this sample gives more than 250,000 distinct CDR3 sequences. The sequencing input was blood T cells: a sorted CD56 or NKG2C T cell subset, CD4+ or CD8+ T cells, or bulk PBMC T cells (not recorded which). The sequence derives from a man aged 18 to 29 in good health. The gene calls are TRBV29-1 and TRBJ1-2; TCRdb lists TRBD1, though no DNA is available to test this call. CDR3 region: CSVRTGNYGYTF.